The clone carrying this T cell receptor beta chain showed up just a few times. Its specificity is not known. The entry originates in a study of beta chain features in type 1 diabetes. Sequenced material consisted of expressed TCRB transcripts (all of the isolated RNA was reverse transcribed). Assay: immunoSEQ multiplex PCR; the TCRdb copy retains only in-frame clones and omits some. The sample yields 810,000 or so clones, 15% to 20% seen once. The study's findings and limits: The cDNA sequencing approach could over-represent high-TCR-expressing cells.

Via the markers CD45RO/CCR7/CD25/CD127/CD95/CD27, stem cell-like memory, regulatory, central memory and naive CD4+ cells were sorted. The receptor's source is a young woman in good health. The sample comprised naive CD4+ T cells from blood.

CDR3 region: CASSLAPRPSEADTQYF. The DNA of the CDR3 is TGTGCCAGCAGCTTAGCGCCGCGGCCTAGCGAAGCAGATACGCAGTATTTT. V usage is TRBV11-1 and J usage is TRBJ2-3; weak D call: TRBD2 (6 bases). The CDR3 totals 17 residues. Germline values: CDR1 SGHAT, CDR2 FQDESV (reference sequence). Trimming left V 0 bases short and J 4 bases short, with 17 bases between.